This T cell receptor beta chain stems from a study of blood T cell repertoires in COVID-19. Participant reports of clinical history set cohort assignment. The repertoire was sequenced with immunoSEQ multiplex PCR; TCRdb's copy has only in-frame clones and lacks some. The profile shows 350,000 or so clones, roughly 90% of them singletons. Between the trimmed V and J ends, which lost 4 bases and 0 bases, there was a span of 14 bases. The CDR3 has 16 amino acids. CDR1 and CDR2 (germline): SNHLY, FYNNEI. The chain joins TRBV2 to TRBJ2-3; perhaps TRBD2 as D (6 bases). This TCR derives from a young woman who had been exposed to COVID-19. Sequenced input: PBMCs or T cells enriched from blood (not recorded which). The CDR3 loop is CASSGSSAVSTDTQYF. CDR3 nucleotides: TGTGCCAGCAGTGGATCTAGCGCCGTAAGCACAGATACGCAGTATTTT.